A single sample is the source of the 23 T cell receptor beta chains below, sequenced in a study of OX40 agonist ivuxolimab in advanced cancers. The data were produced by immunoSEQ multiplex PCR, yet TCRdb's version contains in-frame clones alone and is incomplete. The profile shows some 95,000 clones, approximately 85% of them singletons. This specimen consisted of CD4+ or CD8+ T cells sorted from blood, obtained in a trial of the OX40 agonist ivuxolimab. These receptors were taken from an adult with an advanced solid tumor such as melanoma, head and neck, liver or kidney cancer.

The V and J genes are TRBV11-2 and TRBJ1-1; unclear D gene. This CDR3 spans 15 amino acids. V lost 5 bases and J lost 4, with 17 bases in between. CDR1 and CDR2 from the germline V gene are SGHAT and FQNNGV. CDR3 in DNA: TGTGCCAGCAGCCAGGACCCGATGGGGTTCACTGAAGCTTTCTTT. This encodes CASSQDPMGFTEAFF.

The chain is built from TRBV19 and TRBJ2-7; TRBD1 aligns across 9 bases. The germline gives CDR1 LNHDA, CDR2 SQIVND (reference sequence). The CDR3 has 13 residues. V was clipped by 8 bases and J by 2 bases; unmatched bases: 4. The CDR3 region is CASEDRGTYEQYF. The CDR3 DNA is TGTGCCAGTGAGGACAGGGGAACCTACGAGCAGTACTTC.

This clone was picked up a small number of times. The chain is built from TRBV5-1 and TRBJ1-1, with TRBD1 matching 7 bases. V lost 5 bases and J lost 1; bases outside the gene matches: 11. The CDR3 contains 16 residues. CDR1 is SGHRS, CDR2 YFSETQ, per germline. The CDR3 sequence: CASRPTKGGENTEAFF. The CDR3 DNA reads TGCGCCAGCAGACCGACGAAAGGGGGCGAGAACACTGAAGCTTTCTTT.

The V gene is TRBV5-4, the J gene TRBJ2-3; D unclear. The CDR3 spans 12 residues. Germline V gene lookup returns CDR1 SGHNT and CDR2 YYREEE (reference sequence). Trimming removed 1 base at V and 0 bases at J, with 0 bases between. The CDR3 DNA is TGTGCCAGCAGCTTGAGCACAGATACGCAGTATTTT. Protein: CASSLSTDTQYF.

The V and J genes are TRBV4-1 and TRBJ2-7; D perhaps matches TRBD1 (6 bases). The length of the CDR3 is 14 residues. Germline V gene sequence: CDR1 MGHRA, CDR2 YSYEKL. Trimming shortened V by 4 bases and J by 2 bases, and 12 bases separated the two germline ends. The CDR3 loop is CASSRSGQPYEQYF. Written as DNA, the CDR3 is TGCGCCAGCAGCCGTTCCGGACAGCCCTACGAGCAGTACTTC.

V gene TRBV30 combines with J gene TRBJ2-2, with TRBD2 as a possible D gene (6 bases). Looked up from germline, CDR1 is GTSNPN and CDR2 is SVGIG (reference sequence). CDR3 size: 14 residues. V was cut by 3 bases and J by 1 base, with 9 bases left in between. This CDR3 is CAWSPGLNTGELFF. The CDR3 coding sequence is TGTGCCTGGAGCCCGGGACTGAACACCGGGGAGCTGTTTTTT. Using reference TRBV30 and TRBJ2-2 for the parts outside the CDR3, the full variable domain is SQTIHQWPATLVQPVGSPLSLECTVEGTSNPNLYWYRQAAGRGLQLLFYSVGIGQISSEVPQNLSASRPQDRQFILSSKKLLLSDSGFYLCAWSPGLNTGELFFGEGSRLTVL.

The V gene is TRBV9, the J gene TRBJ2-7; 7 bases are shared with TRBD2. J lost 7 bases, V lost 4 bases, and 14 bases had no gene match. The CDR3 extends over 15 amino acids. CDR1 is SGDLS and CDR2 is YYNGEE in the germline V gene. In DNA, the CDR3 is TGTGCCAGCAGCTCTTCAACCCGGGGGGATGGGGAGCAGTACTTC. It is translated as CASSSSTRGDGEQYF.

The J gene is TRBJ2-2, the V gene TRBV18; 9 nucleotides line up with TRBD1. V lost 2 bases, J lost 4 bases, and 14 bases stayed unmatched. CDR1 and CDR2 (germline): KGHSH, LQKENI. This CDR3 comprises 19 residues. CDR3 region: CASSPTEGQGLVATGELFF. CDR3 nucleotide sequence: TGTGCCAGCTCACCAACCGAGGGACAGGGTCTCGTTGCCACCGGGGAGCTGTTTTTT. The complete variable domain, with remaining parts taken from reference TRBV18 and TRBJ2-2, reads NAGVMQNPRHLVRRRGQEARLRCSPMKGHSHVYWYRQLPEEGLKFMVYLQKENIIDESGMPKERFSAEFPKEGPSILRIQQVVRGDSAAYFCASSPTEGQGLVATGELFFGEGSRLTVL.

The chain carries TRBV2 and TRBJ1-2, with D possibly being TRBD1 (6 bases). CDR1 SNHLY and CDR2 FYNNEI come from the germline V gene. The germline V and J ends were trimmed by 6 bases and 6 bases, with 14 bases remaining between them. The CDR3 has 13 residues. CDR3 nucleotides: TGTGCCAGCAGGTACAGGGAAAACAATGGCTACACCTTC. Translating it yields CASRYRENNGYTF.

The genes are TRBV2 and TRBJ2-6; D is unclear. Per the germline V gene, CDR1 is SNHLY and CDR2 is FYNNEI. Trimming removed 5 bases from V and 0 bases from J, with 8 bases in between. This CDR3 has 15 amino acids. DNA of the CDR3: TGTGCCAGCAGTCTTTTGAGCTCTGGGGCCAACGTCCTGACTTTC. This encodes CASSLLSSGANVLTF.

The chain carries TRBV19 and TRBJ2-5; TRBD2 aligns across 11 bases. The CDR3 is made up of 17 amino acids. After removal of 3 bases from V and 1 base from J, the junction contained 7 bases not matched to a gene. Per germline, CDR1 LNHDA and CDR2 SQIVND (reference sequence). CDR3 sequence reads: CASSMGSSGRFQETQYF. DNA of the CDR3: TGTGCCAGTAGTATGGGGTCTAGCGGGAGGTTCCAAGAGACCCAGTACTTC.

This clone has a handful of counts. DNA for the CDR3: TGTGCCTGGGCAAATCCCCGCGACAGGGGCGGAAACTTCGTCTACAATGAGCAGTTCTTC. Its protein is CAWANPRDRGGNFVYNEQFF. The gene calls are TRBV30 and TRBJ2-1, with TRBD1 identical over 8 bases. The trim removed 5 bases at V and 3 bases at J, leaving 24 bases unmatched. The CDR3 loop spans 20 amino acids. CDR1 GTSNPN and CDR2 SVGIG come from the germline V gene (reference sequence).

The genes are TRBV4-2 and TRBJ1-1; D not certain. Germline loops: CDR1 LGHNA, CDR2 YNFKEQ. V lost 1 base and J lost 5, with 11 bases in between. CDR3 size: 14 residues. CDR3: CASSQVDYGTEAFF. CDR3 in DNA: TGTGCCAGCAGCCAAGTTGATTACGGGACTGAAGCTTTCTTT.

The V gene is TRBV7-6, the J gene TRBJ2-7, with 10 nucleotides matching TRBD2. Germline V gene data show CDR1 as SGHVS and CDR2 as FNYEAQ. V lost 1 base and J lost 4; bases outside the gene matches: 4. This CDR3 region has 15 residues. The CDR3 region is CASSLEAGGRYEQYF. Here the CDR3 DNA reads TGTGCCAGCAGCTTAGAAGCGGGAGGGAGGTACGAGCAGTACTTC.

The rearrangement joins TRBV30 to TRBJ2-1; 9 nucleotides agree with TRBD1. The CDR3 runs 11 residues. Germline V CDR1 and CDR2: GTSNPN, SVGIG (reference sequence). The CDR3: CAGTGMGEQFF. The DNA for the CDR3 is TGTGCGGGGACAGGGATGGGTGAGCAGTTCTTC.

The chain combines TRBV18 with TRBJ2-7; D perhaps matches TRBD1 (6 bases). Trimming cost V 0 bases and J 8 bases, with 20 bases left between them. The CDR3 consists of 16 residues. Per germline, CDR1 KGHSH and CDR2 LQKENI. This CDR3 is CASSPPYRQVASKQYF. In nucleotides, the CDR3 is TGTGCCAGCTCACCACCATATCGACAGGTAGCCTCCAAGCAGTACTTC.

The rearrangement joins TRBV7-9 to TRBJ2-3, with 7 positions matching TRBD1. The CDR3 contains 16 residues. Germline V gene lookup returns CDR1 SEHNR and CDR2 FQNEAQ (reference sequence). V trimming: 1 base; J trimming: 0 bases; junction bases outside the gene matches: 4. This CDR3 is CASSLGEGASTDTQYF. For the CDR3, the DNA is TGTGCCAGCAGCTTAGGAGAGGGGGCGAGCACAGATACGCAGTATTTT.

This rearrangement joins TRBV7-9 to TRBJ2-7; a possible D gene is TRBD2 (7 bases). With 7 bases removed from V and 3 bases from J, the gap between germline ends came to 19 bases. The CDR3 loop spans 15 amino acids. The germline gives CDR1 SEHNR, CDR2 FQNEAQ (reference sequence). CDR3 nucleotides: TGTGCCAGCACCACCCTTGGGGGGGCTAACTACGAGCAGTACTTC. Translation gives CASTTLGGANYEQYF.

This rearrangement joins TRBV4-3 to TRBJ2-7, with TRBD1 matching 9 bases. Germline loops: CDR1 LGHNA, CDR2 YSLEER. The CDR3 is 15 amino acids. J gave up 7 bases and V 0 bases, and 7 bases lay outside the gene matches. The CDR3 is CASSQETGQGYEQYF. The CDR3 DNA follows: TGCGCCAGCAGCCAAGAAACGGGACAGGGTTATGAGCAGTACTTC.

The chain employs TRBV9 and TRBJ2-2; D might be TRBD1 or TRBD2, each matching 5 bases. Trimming left V 1 base short and J 4 bases short, with 17 bases between. This CDR3 region has 17 residues. Germline V gene data show CDR1 as SGDLS and CDR2 as YYNGEE. The CDR3 DNA is TGTGCCAGCAGCGTAAGGGGCGCAGGAGGACTCACCGGGGAGCTGTTTTTT. This sequence encodes CASSVRGAGGLTGELFF.

The V gene is TRBV19, the J gene TRBJ2-5; 9 bases fit TRBD2. Germline V gene data show CDR1 as LNHDA and CDR2 as SQIVND (reference sequence). The CDR3 is 14 amino acids. Trimming removed 4 bases from V and 5 bases from J; junction bases left unmatched: 5. The CDR3 loop is CASSTGLASETQYF. Written as DNA, the CDR3 is TGTGCCAGTAGTACGGGACTAGCTTCGGAGACCCAGTACTTC.

The V call is TRBV11-3, the J call TRBJ2-1; D not certain. The V end was cut by 2 bases, the J end by 9 bases, with 11 bases between. This CDR3 is built from 13 residues. Per the germline V gene, CDR1 is SGHNT and CDR2 is YENEEA. CDR3 nucleotide sequence: TGTGCCAGCAGCTTATTTGACTCTCCTGAGCAGTTCTTC. It translates to CASSLFDSPEQFF.

This rearrangement joins TRBV7-2 to TRBJ2-1; 9 bases line up with TRBD1. V trimming: 5 bases; J trimming: 6 bases; junction bases outside the gene matches: 8. Germline values: CDR1 SGHTA, CDR2 FQGNSA. This CDR3 is built from 15 residues. In nucleotides, the CDR3 is TGTGCCAGCAGCCCGGGACAGGGATTTGTCAATGAGCAGTTCTTC. It is translated as CASSPGQGFVNEQFF. The variable domain in full, completed from reference TRBV7-2 and TRBJ2-1, reads GAGVSQSPSNKVTEKGKDVELRCDPISGHTALYWYRQSLGQGLEFLIYFQGNSAPDKSGLPSDRFSAERTGGSVSTLTIQRTQQEDSAVYLCASSPGQGFVNEQFFGPGTRLTVL.